The next 23 T cell receptor beta chains were all read from a single sample in a study of shared clonotypes between healthy human individuals. The table came from immunoSEQ multiplex PCR; TCRdb's copy has only in-frame clones and leaves some out. Among roughly 650,000 clones listed, around 97% were seen once. Specimen: naive CD4+ T cells sorted from blood. The subset: CD45RA+ positively selected. The receptors derive from a woman younger than 45 in good health.

The V gene is TRBV6-1, the J gene TRBJ1-2, with D maybe TRBD1 (5 bases). The CDR3 has 16 residues. V was cut by 1 base and J by 4 bases, with 16 bases left in between. The germline CDR1 and CDR2 sequences are MNHNS and SASEGT. The CDR3 protein is CASSEGMLGTGYGYTF. The CDR3 DNA reads as TGTGCCAGCAGTGAAGGGATGCTGGGGACCGGCTATGGCTACACCTTC.

This chain joins TRBV10-3 and TRBJ1-1; D is unclear. CDR1 and CDR2 (germline): ENHRY, SYGVKD. This CDR3 region has 14 residues. Trimming removed 6 bases from V and 3 bases from J, with 14 bases in between. CDR3 nucleotide sequence: TGTGCCATCAGCTCAAAAACAGCGGACACTGAAGCTTTCTTT. This translates into CAISSKTADTEAFF.

This chain connects TRBV10-3 to TRBJ2-1; 13 bases map to TRBD2. V shed 0 bases, J shed 7 bases, and the junction held 0 bases outside the gene matches. The CDR3 spans 15 residues. The germline gives CDR1 ENHRY, CDR2 SYGVKD. The chain's CDR3 is CAISESTSGRNEQFF. As DNA, the CDR3 is TGTGCCATCAGTGAGTCGACTAGCGGGAGGAATGAGCAGTTCTTC.

The chain combines TRBV6-1 with TRBJ1-3; D unclear. The V and J ends lost 1 base and 4 bases respectively, with 11 bases between them. The CDR3 contains 15 residues. Per germline, CDR1 MNHNS and CDR2 SASEGT. The CDR3 sequence: CASSEVGQSGNTIYF. As DNA, the CDR3 is TGTGCCAGCAGTGAAGTAGGCCAGTCCGGAAACACCATATATTTT.

V gene TRBV5-6 combines with J gene TRBJ1-1; D is unclear. This CDR3 has 14 amino acids. Germline lookup yields CDR1 SGHDT and CDR2 YYEEEE. Trimming took off 0 bases at V and 4 bases at J, with 10 bases between the two ends. The CDR3 region has the DNA TGTGCCAGCAGCTTGGGCGGGCGGGCCACTGAAGCTTTCTTT. Amino acids: CASSLGGRATEAFF. Combining the CDR3 with reference TRBV5-6 and TRBJ1-1 gives the whole variable domain DAGVTQSPTHLIKTRGQQVTLRCSPKSGHDTVSWYQQALGQGPQFIFQYYEEEERQRGNFPDRFSGHQFPNYSSELNVNALLLGDSALYLCASSLGGRATEAFFGQGTRLTVV.

The V and J genes are TRBV27 and TRBJ2-2; 7 nucleotides match TRBD1. J gave up 4 bases and V 9 bases, and 8 bases lay outside the gene matches. The germline V gene encodes CDR1 MNHEY and CDR2 SMNVEV (reference sequence). The CDR3 length is 14 residues. DNA of the CDR3: TGTGCCAGTGCCGGGACAGAGGGCACCGGGGAGCTGTTTTTT. As protein: CASAGTEGTGELFF.

J is TRBJ1-5 and V is TRBV7-6; no definite D call. Germline V gives CDR1 SGHVS, CDR2 FNYEAQ. The V end lost 4 bases, the J end lost 4 bases, and 8 bases lay between the germline ends. The CDR3 has 13 residues. The CDR3 reads CASSWSVNQPQHF. CDR3 nucleotides: TGTGCCAGCAGCTGGTCAGTAAATCAGCCCCAGCATTTT.

This chain links TRBV7-3 with TRBJ2-2; D remains unclear. The length of the CDR3 is 13 residues. With 6 bases removed from V and 1 base from J, the gap between germline ends came to 6 bases. CDR1 is SGHTA and CDR2 is FQGTGA in the germline V gene. This CDR3 reads CASSTQNTGELFF. In nucleotides, the CDR3 is TGTGCCAGCAGTACTCAGAACACCGGGGAGCTGTTTTTT.

The chain recombines TRBV29-1 with TRBJ2-3, with a possible D match to TRBD1 (5 bases). There are 14 residues in the CDR3. From germline, CDR1 is SQVTM and CDR2 ANQGSEA. Trimming took 4 bases from V and 7 from J, leaving 18 bases between them. As DNA, the CDR3 is TGCAGCGTTGGGGCGACTGCTATGGGGCATACGCAGTATTTT. Its translation is CSVGATAMGHTQYF.

This chain links TRBV29-1 with TRBJ1-1; D gene unclear. Germline lookup yields CDR1 SQVTM and CDR2 ANQGSEA. V gave up 3 bases and J gave up 0 bases, with 5 bases separating them. This CDR3 is built from 12 residues. CDR3: CSVEALNTEAFF. CDR3 in DNA: TGCAGCGTTGAGGCCCTGAACACTGAAGCTTTCTTT.

This rearrangement joins TRBV14 to TRBJ1-3; possibly TRBD1 for D (6 bases). Trimming shortened V by 4 bases and J by 0 bases, and 13 bases separated the two germline ends. The CDR3 runs to 16 residues. Germline V gives CDR1 SGHDN, CDR2 FVKESK. The CDR3 nucleotides are TGTGCCAGCAGCCCCGGGACATCTCGCTCTGGAAACACCATATATTTT. It codes for CASSPGTSRSGNTIYF.

This rearrangement joins TRBV28 to TRBJ1-1; D not resolved. The germline CDR1 and CDR2 sequences are MDHEN and SYDVKM. V was trimmed by 1 base and J by 8 bases, leaving 17 bases between them. The CDR3 is 15 amino acids. In nucleotides, the CDR3 is TGTGCCAGCAGTTTATCCCCGGGCAGCGGTTTAGAAGCTTTCTTT. Protein product: CASSLSPGSGLEAFF.

The chain combines TRBV28 with TRBJ2-2; D is unclear. Germline-derived CDR1 and CDR2 are MDHEN and SYDVKM. The CDR3 covers 14 residues. V was cut by 3 bases and J by 0 bases, with 5 bases left in between. CDR3 sequence: CASSFATNTGELFF. CDR3 nucleotides: TGTGCCAGCAGTTTTGCGACGAACACCGGGGAGCTGTTTTTT.

CDR3 protein: CASNGREGNEQFF. The DNA for the CDR3 is TGCGCCAGCAATGGGCGGGAGGGCAACGAGCAGTTCTTC. The chain links TRBV10-1 to TRBJ2-1; the match to TRBD2 covers 9 bases. The CDR3 extends over 13 amino acids. CDR1 and CDR2 (germline): WNHNN, SYGVQD (reference sequence). J gave up 10 bases and V 7 bases, and 8 bases lay outside the gene matches.

This clone appeared once. This chain connects TRBV15 to TRBJ1-2; TRBD1 agrees at 7 bases. V shed 1 base, J shed 2 bases, and the junction held 1 base outside the gene matches. The CDR3 has 14 amino acids. Germline V gene lookup returns CDR1 LNHNV and CDR2 YYDKDF (reference sequence). The CDR3 reads CATSRGDRNYGYTF. The CDR3 nucleotides read TGTGCCACCAGCAGAGGGGACAGAAACTATGGCTACACCTTC.

The gene calls are TRBV7-3 and TRBJ2-7, with TRBD2 matching over 13 bases. Germline CDR1 is SGHTA and CDR2 is FQGTGA. Trimming took 4 bases from V and 3 from J; bases not matched to a gene: 3. This CDR3 has 15 residues. Here the CDR3 reads CASSSRTSGSYEQYF. Written as DNA, the CDR3 is TGTGCCAGCAGCTCACGGACTAGCGGGAGCTACGAGCAGTACTTC.

The V call is TRBV12-5, the J call TRBJ2-2; D is perhaps TRBD1 (6 bases). From germline, CDR1 is LGHNT and CDR2 FRNRAP. Trimming pared 0 bases from V and 7 bases from J, leaving 18 bases between. The CDR3 extends over 17 amino acids. DNA for the CDR3: TGTGCTAGTGGTTTGGTACTCGGCGAAAGGGGGAGCGGGGAGCTGTTTTTT. Residues: CASGLVLGERGSGELFF.

The V gene is TRBV28, the J gene TRBJ1-2; 11 nucleotides align to TRBD1. This CDR3 region has 15 residues. The trim removed 3 bases at V and 5 bases at J, leaving 5 bases unmatched. Germline CDR1 and CDR2: MDHEN and SYDVKM. The CDR3 here is CASSLAGTGGYGYTF. The CDR3 nucleotides read TGTGCCAGCAGTTTGGCCGGGACAGGGGGATATGGCTACACCTTC.

The CDR3 coding sequence is TGTGCCAGTAGTCCCGGGACCCCCTACGAGCAGTACTTC. This encodes CASSPGTPYEQYF. This chain links TRBV19 with TRBJ2-7; TRBD1 or TRBD2 may be the D gene (5 bases each). This CDR3 has 13 residues. The V end lost 5 bases, the J end lost 2 bases, and 10 bases lay between the germline ends. Looked up from germline, CDR1 is LNHDA and CDR2 is SQIVND (reference sequence).

The genes are TRBV29-1 and TRBJ1-2, with TRBD1 as a possible D gene (6 bases). Germline V gene lookup returns CDR1 SQVTM and CDR2 ANQGSEA. The CDR3 totals 14 residues. Deletions cut 6 bases from V and 4 bases from J, with 18 bases between. The CDR3 DNA sequence: TGCAGCGTCGCAGCGAGCCGGGACACCTATGGCTACACCTTC. As protein: CSVAASRDTYGYTF.

The CDR3 DNA reads TGCGCCAGCAGCTTTTATGCGGGAGGGTACCAAGAGACCCAGTACTTC. Its protein is CASSFYAGGYQETQYF. The chain has TRBV5-1 and TRBJ2-5; 9 bases line up with TRBD2. Germline assignment: CDR1 SGHRS and CDR2 YFSETQ. V shed 2 bases, J shed 0 bases, and the junction held 5 bases outside the gene matches. The CDR3 totals 16 residues.

CDR3 sequence: CASSRDRPSGANVLTF. The CDR3 DNA follows: TGTGCCAGCAGCCGGGACAGGCCCTCTGGGGCCAACGTCCTGACTTTC. The gene calls are TRBV28 and TRBJ2-6, with TRBD1 identical over 8 bases. The V and J ends lost 6 bases and 0 bases, in that order; junction bases with no gene match: 4. CDR1 MDHEN and CDR2 SYDVKM come from the germline V gene. CDR3 length: 16 amino acids.

V gene TRBV13 combines with J gene TRBJ1-5, with 8 bases fitting TRBD1. Germline CDR1 and CDR2: PRHDT and FYEKMQ (reference sequence). The CDR3 totals 15 residues. Trimming removed 4 bases from V and 4 bases from J; junction bases left unmatched: 6. The CDR3 bases are TGTGCCAGCAGCTCCTCCGGACAGGGTAATCAGCCCCAGCATTTT. As protein: CASSSSGQGNQPQHF.